The 7 T cell receptor beta chains presented below share a single source sample, sequenced in a study of OX40 agonist ivuxolimab in advanced cancers. Data came from immunoSEQ multiplex PCR; TCRdb stores just in-frame clones and leaves some out. The sample yields about 46,000 clones, just over 85% seen once. The sequenced sample was CD4+ or CD8+ T cells sorted from blood, obtained in a trial of the OX40 agonist ivuxolimab. The origin of the receptors is an adult with an advanced solid tumor such as melanoma, head and neck, liver or kidney cancer.

V gene TRBV9 combines with J gene TRBJ2-1, with a weak D call TRBD2 (7 bases). The germline V gene encodes CDR1 SGDLS and CDR2 YYNGEE. V was shortened by 4 bases and J by 2 bases, with 16 bases between the two germline ends. The CDR3 is 16 residues long. The DNA of the CDR3 is TGTGCCAGCAGCCCGGGCCGGGGGGCTCCCTACAATGAGCAGTTCTTC. Translated, it gives CASSPGRGAPYNEQFF. The entire variable domain, with the rest obtained from reference TRBV9 and TRBJ2-1, is as follows: DSGVTQTPKHLITATGQRVTLRCSPRSGDLSVYWYQQSLDQGLQFLIQYYNGEERAKGNILERFSAQQFPDLHSELNLSSLELGDSALYFCASSPGRGAPYNEQFFGPGTRLTVL.

The chain recombines TRBV23-1 with TRBJ1-2; D ambiguous. TRBV23-1 is labeled an ORF, and its function is uncertain. The CDR3 is 17 amino acids. The germline V and J ends were trimmed by 2 bases and 4 bases, with 20 bases remaining between them. The CDR3 DNA is TGCGCCAGCAGTCAAAAGGGCGTACCTCAACGGCCCTATGGCTACACCTTC. It yields the protein CASSQKGVPQRPYGYTF.

This clone was found once. This chain joins TRBV6-6 and TRBJ1-4; D gene ambiguous. The V and J ends lost 7 bases and 0 bases respectively, with 15 bases between them. There are 16 residues in the CDR3. CDR1 and CDR2 (germline): MNHNY, SVGAGI (reference sequence). Written as DNA, the CDR3 is TGTGCCAGCAAAGGGTCCGGGGTGGCAACTAATGAAAAACTGTTTTTT. This gives the protein CASKGSGVATNEKLFF.

The V and J genes are TRBV28 and TRBJ1-5, with 7 bases matching TRBD1. The trim removed 7 bases at V and 8 bases at J, leaving 8 bases unmatched. Germline loops: CDR1 MDHEN, CDR2 SYDVKM. This CDR3 comprises 13 residues. This CDR3 reads CASTGTGEEPQHF. The DNA for the CDR3 is TGTGCCAGCACCGGCACAGGGGAGGAGCCCCAGCATTTT.

The rearrangement joins TRBV9 to TRBJ2-2; TRBD2 aligns across 8 bases. This CDR3 contains 18 residues. Germline V CDR1 and CDR2: SGDLS, YYNGEE. Trimming took 0 bases from V and 3 from J; bases not matched to a gene: 10. The CDR3 spells CASSVGLLAVHDTGELFF. The CDR3 DNA reads as TGTGCCAGCAGCGTAGGGCTACTAGCGGTTCATGACACCGGGGAGCTGTTTTTT.

The rearrangement links TRBV6-1 to TRBJ2-7; perhaps TRBD1 as D (5 bases). The CDR3 runs to 14 residues. Trimming left V 6 bases short and J 6 bases short, with 18 bases between. Germline V gene data show CDR1 as MNHNS and CDR2 as SASEGT. In DNA form, the CDR3 reads TGTGCCAGCAGCAGACTGGCCTCTGGGGCCGAGCAGTACTTC. The encoded protein is CASSRLASGAEQYF.

The chain couples TRBV28 to TRBJ1-2; the D gene is possibly TRBD1 (6 bases). CDR1 and CDR2 from the germline V gene are MDHEN and SYDVKM. The CDR3 totals 13 residues. V was trimmed by 4 bases and J by 4 bases, leaving 10 bases between them. The CDR3 coding sequence is TGTGCCAGCAGTTCACAGGGTCCCTATGGCTACACCTTC. This sequence encodes CASSSQGPYGYTF.